This TCR beta chain was found in a study of a mutant IDH1 vaccine in newly diagnosed glioma (dated by TCRdb to about 2021). About the study as a whole: Vaccination was initiated 4-6 weeks after radiotherapy alone, or concurrently with temozolomide cycles in the chemotherapy-containing groups. The roughly 32 treated patients were approximately 60% male and around 40% female, with a mean age of around 40 years. Before enrollment, most patients had been given radiochemotherapy with temozolomide as standard therapy, while the rest had received either radiotherapy alone or temozolomide alone. The week-35 safety follow-up took place at visit V12, and the week-47 end of study took place at visit V13. Six visits were used for peripheral blood collection: V03 (baseline), V05, V07, V10, V12 and V13. Longitudinal TCRB deep sequencing was performed for some 25 treated patients wherever samples were available for exploratory analyses. Broad study findings and their caveats: According to the authors, sample limitations meant that analyses of patient blood samples could not be reproduced. Vaccine-induced immune responses across multiple MHC alleles were detected in approximately 94% of patients. Availability determined which PBMC samples were chosen for TCRB deep sequencing. Pseudoprogression appeared unrelated to alterations in the top peripheral T cell clonotypes detected by TCRB sequencing.

The intended sense of this specimen's time point label: week 35, safety follow-up. A 20-mer mutant IDH1 peptide at 300 micrograms in Montanide made up each vaccine dose, which was injected subcutaneously together with topical imiquimod. Across visits V03 through V10, patients got a total of eight vaccinations, given in weeks 1, 3, 5, 7, 11, 15, 19 and 23. Donors had newly diagnosed WHO grade 3 or 4 IDH1-mutant astrocytomas with loss of nuclear ATRX. The samples were drawn from NOA16, a multicentre, single-arm, open-label phase I trial in Germany that tested a mutant IDH1 peptide vaccine in humans for the first time. The DNeasy Blood and Tissue Kit was used to extract genomic DNA from EDTA blood for TCRB sequencing. The library relied on the immunoSEQ multiplex PCR assay. The hsTCRB Kit was used according to the manufacturer's protocol to amplify rearranged TCR beta chain sequences. An Illumina MiSeq was used to sequence the TCRB libraries. The paper's processing steps were these. The kit vendor's proprietary platform handled demultiplexing, trimming and gene mapping. Imported from immuneACCESS, the table was reduced by TCRdb to in-frame sequences with V and J called. These copies leave out some clones; in studies compared against another copy, an unresolved V gene accounts for under half, and the cause of the remainder is not known. That table furnishes V, J and clone size, whereas the DNA furnished D and trimming. The sample table holds around 53,000 clones, of which more than 60% were seen once. Approximately 6.8% of the sample is taken by the ten largest.

Reading the germline V gene gives CDR1 SGHRS and CDR2 YFSETQ. The CDR3 holds 13 amino acids from the cysteine to the phenylalanine. This entry keeps only the CDR3 DNA: 39 bases, framed from base 1. The germline ends are 8 bases apart after V is trimmed by 5 bases and J by 0 bases. For this clone: The clone's antigen remains unknown. Base qualities are not at hand, and no much larger clone is one base apart.

Rearrangement joined TRBV5-1 to TRBJ1-1; the D gene is possibly TRBD1, with 6 bases matching. This sample comprised PBMCs, obtained from a glioma patient whose treatment included an IDH1 peptide vaccine. The source is a man aged 40-55 years with glioma. The CDR3 reads as follows: CASRGDMNTEAFF. The nucleotide sequence is given as TGCGCCAGCAGGGGGGACATGAACACTGAAGCTTTCTTT.